This TCR beta chain was recorded in a study of siplizumab effects on memory and regulatory T cells (dated by TCRdb to about 2019). With regard to the full study: The study looked at the effect of siplizumab, an anti-CD2 antibody, on alloreactive T-cell subsets in allogeneic mixed lymphocyte reactions made from human PBMCs. Study-wide conclusions, independent of this receptor: Among mappable alloreactive CD4+ clones, an average Treg-derived fraction of around 71% was observed with siplizumab, compared with roughly 27% in control reactions. The cumulative frequency of alloreactive sequences that could be traced back to unstimulated CD4+ memory T cells was significantly reduced by siplizumab. The suppressive function of proliferating Tregs from siplizumab cultures was not functionally confirmed. Roughly 80-97% of proliferating CD4+ or CD8+ clones could not be assigned a naive or memory phenotype. Unstimulated naive T cells appeared to be more diverse than memory T cells, and naive cells seemed to make a substantial contribution to the alloresponse. Sequences below about 10^-5 frequency were poorly captured, so only a minor fraction of alloreactive clones could be mapped to unstimulated subsets.

Details on this clone: No antigen is known for it. The input lacks base qualities; no much larger clone sits a single base away.

CDR1 and CDR2, per the germline V gene, are SGDLS and YYNGEE. V and J lose 0 bases and 4 bases, and a span of 13 bases separates them. From cysteine to phenylalanine, the CDR3 is 15 amino acids long. Only CDR3 DNA remains: 45 bases, in frame from the first base. The library was generated by the immunoSEQ multiplex PCR assay. Roughly 100,000 TCR templates per sample were assayed by the deep sequencing platform. Genomic DNA extracted from sorted T cells was used for TCRbeta CDR3 sequencing. The original methods were these. The R programming language was used for the clonal analysis of the TCRbeta CDR3 data. Comparing unstimulated samples against CFSE-low samples taken after the reaction was how alloreactive CD4+ and CD8+ clones were defined. By matching sequences to the repertoires of sorted unstimulated Treg and non-Treg cells, each alloreactive CD4+ clone was assigned a regulatory or non-regulatory origin. Not all clones reach the TCRdb copy of this immuneACCESS table, which keeps in-frame sequences only. Checked studies attribute under half of the gap to unresolved V genes and leave the rest unexplained. That table furnishes V, J and clone size, whereas the DNA furnished D and trimming. The sample has 60,000 to 70,000 clones on record, 75% to 90% of them singletons. More than 1.5% of the sample rests with the top ten.

Sorted unstimulated T cells and proliferating T cells recovered from mixed lymphocyte reactions underwent TCRbeta CDR3 sequencing. Fresh whole blood from some ten HLA-typed healthy donors was used as the source from which PBMCs were isolated. To map where alloreactive clones came from, unstimulated CD4+ regulatory T cells were FACS-sorted. This receptor was obtained from a human donor in good health. The sequence links TRBV9 to TRBJ1-1; the D gene lacks a confident call. Sequences were obtained from Tregs sorted from blood. The sequence in DNA is TGTGCCAGCAGCGTAGGACAAGGTATGGGCACTGAAGCTTTCTTT. Translated, it reads CASSVGQGMGTEAFF.